Following are 18 T cell receptor beta chains from one sample sequenced in a study of identical twins. TCRdb re-analysed the 5' RACE reads in MiXCR, keeping a single row per CDR3 protein. Here the sample spans about 900,000 distinct CDR3 sequences, 9% to 15% being singletons. These same data were also listed under a study on yellow fever vaccine responses in identical twins.

Sequencing was done on a sample of PBMCs. These receptor sequences come from a woman aged 18-29 years in good health.

The J gene is TRBJ1-2, the V gene TRBV29-1, with 9 bases aligning to TRBD1. V lost 3 bases, J lost 3 bases, and 2 bases stayed unmatched. The V gene's germline CDR1 is SQVTM and CDR2 ANQGSEA. The CDR3 loop spans 13 amino acids. This chain's CDR3 is CSVDRTGDYGYTF. CDR3 nucleotides: TGCAGCGTTGACCGGACAGGGGACTATGGCTACACCTTC. Full variable domain (rest looked up from reference TRBV29-1 and TRBJ1-2): SAVISQKPSRDICQRGTSLTIQCQVDSQVTMMFWYRQQPGQSLTLIATANQGSEATYESGFVIDKFPISRPNLTFSTLTVSNMSPEDSSIYLCSVDRTGDYGYTFGSGTRLTVV.

V is TRBV7-9 and J is TRBJ2-5; the D gene is possibly TRBD2 (6 bases). CDR1 is SEHNR, CDR2 FQNEAQ, per germline (reference sequence). V was pared by 0 bases and J by 2 bases, with 10 bases between. This CDR3 spans 15 amino acids. The CDR3 here is CASSLAAGRQETQYF. CDR3 coding DNA: TGTGCCAGCAGCTTAGCGGCGGGGAGACAAGAGACCCAGTACTTC.

This clonotype showed up just a few times. The CDR3 loop reads CASSVSLDPYEQYF. The CDR3 DNA reads as TGTGCCAGCAGCGTATCACTGGACCCTTACGAGCAGTACTTC. The rearrangement links TRBV9 to TRBJ2-7; D unresolved. This CDR3 region has 14 residues. Germline assignment: CDR1 SGDLS and CDR2 YYNGEE. The ends were cut back, 1 base at V and 4 bases at J, with 12 bases in the middle.

V gene TRBV7-3 combines with J gene TRBJ1-2; perhaps TRBD1 as D (6 bases). V shed 5 bases and J shed 4 bases, with 11 bases lying between them. Germline CDR1 and CDR2: SGHTA and FQGTGA. The CDR3 consists of 13 residues. CDR3: CASSEQGGYGYTF. In DNA, the CDR3 is TGTGCCAGCAGCGAACAGGGAGGCTATGGCTACACCTTC.

This clonotype was seen many times. The chain carries TRBV12-3 or TRBV12-4 and TRBJ2-5, with 7 positions matching TRBD1. V shed 8 bases, J shed 3 bases, and the junction held 6 bases outside the gene matches. The CDR3 consists of 13 residues. CDR3 sequence: CASGSQGEETQYF. Here the CDR3 DNA reads TGTGCCAGCGGATCTCAGGGGGAAGAGACCCAGTACTTC.

Remarks on this clonotype: At one end, the junction sequence differs from germline, possibly due to a read error. This chain joins TRBV24-1 and TRBJ2-2, with 7 positions matching TRBD1. CDR3 size: 17 residues. The germline V gene encodes CDR1 KGHDR and CDR2 SFDVKD. Written as DNA, the CDR3 is TGTGCCACCAGTGGTGGACAGGCGACGCCGAACAGCGGGGAGCTGTTTTTT. This codes for CATSGGQATPNSGELFF.

V is TRBV6-1 and J is TRBJ1-6; a weak D match, TRBD1 (6 bases). V was shortened by 6 bases and J by 18 bases, with 24 bases between the two germline ends. Germline V gene sequence: CDR1 MNHNS, CDR2 SASEGT. This CDR3 is 14 amino acids long. CDR3 in DNA: TGTGCCAGCAGCCTTGGACAGAGTCAGGGTCACCCCCACTTT. Translating gives CASSLGQSQGHPHF.

This clonotype appeared a few times. The rearrangement uses TRBV20-1 and TRBJ2-2, with 15 bases aligning to TRBD2. After removal of 3 bases from V and 2 bases from J, the junction contained 4 bases not matched to a gene. The germline V gene encodes CDR1 DFQATT and CDR2 SNEGSKA (reference sequence). CDR3 size: 17 residues. The CDR3 reads CSARGLAGGRNTGELFF. The CDR3 nucleotides read TGCAGTGCTAGGGGACTAGCGGGGGGCCGAAACACCGGGGAGCTGTTTTTT.

Many counts were recorded for this clonotype. The gene calls are TRBV4-1 and TRBJ2-3; 9 bases fit TRBD2. Trimming at V came to 6 bases and at J to 2 bases, leaving 12 bases not matched to a gene. Germline-derived CDR1 and CDR2 are MGHRA and YSYEKL. The CDR3 extends over 17 amino acids. DNA of the CDR3: TGCGCCAGCAGTCCACCGGGACTAGCAGAATACACAGATACGCAGTATTTT. Translating it yields CASSPPGLAEYTDTQYF.

This clonotype was detected only a few times. The chain combines TRBV6-1 with TRBJ2-2; D remains unclear. V lost 6 bases, J lost 2 bases, and 16 bases lay in between. The CDR3 extends over 16 amino acids. CDR1 MNHNS and CDR2 SASEGT come from the germline V gene. The CDR3 region is CASSKAVTLNTGELFF. DNA of the CDR3: TGTGCCAGCAGCAAAGCCGTGACCTTAAACACCGGGGAGCTGTTTTTT.

This clonotype was seen more than once but under ten times. The chain recombines TRBV5-1 with TRBJ2-5, with 8 positions matching TRBD1. Germline V gene sequence: CDR1 SGHRS, CDR2 YFSETQ. V was clipped by 0 bases and J by 5 bases; unmatched bases: 6. The CDR3 is made up of 15 amino acids. CDR3 sequence: CASSLGQGAPETQYF. The CDR3 nucleotides read TGCGCCAGCAGCTTGGGCCAGGGGGCGCCTGAGACCCAGTACTTC.

The chain joins TRBV7-8 to TRBJ2-5; the D gene could be TRBD1 or TRBD2 (6 bases each). CDR3 size: 16 residues. The ends were cut back, 0 bases at V and 4 bases at J, with 15 bases in the middle. Germline V CDR1 and CDR2: SGHVS, FQNEAQ. The CDR3, as DNA: TGTGCCAGCAGCTTAGCGGGGGGCAGGGCGGCAGAGACCCAGTACTTC. This gives the protein CASSLAGGRAAETQYF.

This clonotype was seen many times. The genes are TRBV25-1 and TRBJ2-3; 9 bases fit TRBD2. Looked up from germline, CDR1 is MGHDK and CDR2 is SYGVNS. The CDR3 is made up of 16 amino acids. The V and J ends lost 4 bases and 3 bases, in that order; junction bases with no gene match: 8. CDR3: CASSVVSGRGTDTQYF. In nucleotides, the CDR3 is TGTGCCAGCAGTGTGGTTAGCGGGAGAGGGACAGATACGCAGTATTTT.

This clonotype was detected a few times. This chain links TRBV2 with TRBJ2-3, with TRBD1 identical over 7 bases. CDR3 size: 13 residues. V was pared by 10 bases and J by 2 bases, with 6 bases of the junction left unmatched. Germline assignment: CDR1 SNHLY and CDR2 FYNNEI. The CDR3 loop is CATQTGNTDTQYF. CDR3 bases: TGTGCCACCCAGACAGGGAACACAGATACGCAGTATTTT.

This clonotype has only a few counts. The CDR3 bases are TGCGCCAGCAGCTTGGTTAGTCCGAACACTGAAGCTTTCTTT. Amino acid sequence: CASSLVSPNTEAFF. V usage is TRBV5-1 and J usage is TRBJ1-1; D unresolved. Trimming removed 0 bases at V and 1 base at J, with 7 bases between. Germline V gene lookup returns CDR1 SGHRS and CDR2 YFSETQ. This CDR3 is built from 14 residues.

This clonotype was counted at least ten times. The CDR3: CASSLALLSGGEKLFF. CDR3 bases: TGTGCCAGCAGCTTAGCCCTTCTGTCAGGGGGTGAAAAACTGTTTTTT. The chain employs TRBV7-9 and TRBJ1-4; 7 bases line up with TRBD1. Germline V gene data show CDR1 as SEHNR and CDR2 as FQNEAQ (reference sequence). This CDR3 is 16 amino acids long. V dropped 0 bases and J dropped 7; count of bases not matched to a gene: 8.

This clonotype was found many times. The chain carries TRBV12-3 or TRBV12-4 and TRBJ2-3; 8 bases are a match to TRBD2. This CDR3 spans 18 amino acids. J gave up 4 bases and V 4 bases, and 16 bases lay outside the gene matches. The CDR3 sequence: CASSSAPQAGEFADTQYF. The CDR3 region has the DNA TGTGCCAGCAGTTCCGCTCCACAAGCGGGAGAATTCGCAGATACGCAGTATTTT.

Ten or more counts support this clonotype. This chain links TRBV5-1 with TRBJ1-1, with D tentatively TRBD1 (6 bases). Deletions cut 3 bases from V and 0 bases from J, with 12 bases between. Germline CDR1 SGHRS, CDR2 YFSETQ. This CDR3 has 15 amino acids. CDR3 DNA: TGCGCCAGCAGCTCGCAGGGGTTCATGAACACTGAAGCTTTCTTT. Its translation: CASSSQGFMNTEAFF. The variable domain in full, completed from reference TRBV5-1 and TRBJ1-1, reads KAGVTQTPRYLIKTRGQQVTLSCSPISGHRSVSWYQQTPGQGLQFLFEYFSETQRNKGNFPGRFSGRQFSNSRSEMNVSTLELGDSALYLCASSSQGFMNTEAFFGQGTRLTVV.